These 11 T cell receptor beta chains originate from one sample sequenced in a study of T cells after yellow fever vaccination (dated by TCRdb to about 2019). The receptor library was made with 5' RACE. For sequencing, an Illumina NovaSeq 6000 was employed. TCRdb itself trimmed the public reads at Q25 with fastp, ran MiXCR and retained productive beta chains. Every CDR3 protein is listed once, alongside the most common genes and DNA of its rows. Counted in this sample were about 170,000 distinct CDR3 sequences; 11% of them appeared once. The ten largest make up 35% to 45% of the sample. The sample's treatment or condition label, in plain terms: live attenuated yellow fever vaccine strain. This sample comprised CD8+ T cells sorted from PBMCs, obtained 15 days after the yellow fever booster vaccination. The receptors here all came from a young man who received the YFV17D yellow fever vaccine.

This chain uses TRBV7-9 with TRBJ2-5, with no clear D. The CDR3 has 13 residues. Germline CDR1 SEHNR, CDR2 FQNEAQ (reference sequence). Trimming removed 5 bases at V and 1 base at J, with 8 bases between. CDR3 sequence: CASSPLLQETQYF. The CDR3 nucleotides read TGTGCCAGCAGCCCCCTACTCCAAGAGACCCAGTACTTC.

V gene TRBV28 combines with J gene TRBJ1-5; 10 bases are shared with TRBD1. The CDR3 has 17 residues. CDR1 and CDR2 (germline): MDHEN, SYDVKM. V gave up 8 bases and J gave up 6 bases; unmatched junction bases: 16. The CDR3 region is CASGPGQGSIGGQPQHF. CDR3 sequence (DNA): TGTGCCAGCGGTCCGGGACAGGGGTCTATAGGGGGTCAGCCCCAGCATTTT.

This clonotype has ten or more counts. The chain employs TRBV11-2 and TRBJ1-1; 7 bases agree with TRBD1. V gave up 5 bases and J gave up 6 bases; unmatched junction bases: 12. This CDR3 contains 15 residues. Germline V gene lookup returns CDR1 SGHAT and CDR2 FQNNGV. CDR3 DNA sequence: TGTGCCAGCAGCCCAGGGCCAGGGGGTATTCCTGAAGCTTTCTTT. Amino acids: CASSPGPGGIPEAFF.

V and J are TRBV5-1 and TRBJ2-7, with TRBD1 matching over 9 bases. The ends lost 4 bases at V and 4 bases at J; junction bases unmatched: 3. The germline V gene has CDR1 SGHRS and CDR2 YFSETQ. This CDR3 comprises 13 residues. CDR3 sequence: CASSVGTGYEQYV. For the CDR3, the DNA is TGCGCCAGCAGCGTTGGGACAGGGTACGAGCAGTACGTC.

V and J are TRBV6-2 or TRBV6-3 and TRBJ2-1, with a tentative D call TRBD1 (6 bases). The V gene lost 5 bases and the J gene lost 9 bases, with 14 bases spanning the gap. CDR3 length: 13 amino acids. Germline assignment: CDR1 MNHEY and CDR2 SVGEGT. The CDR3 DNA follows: TGTGCCAGCAGTCGGGGCTACAGGGCTGAGCAGTTCTTC. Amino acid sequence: CASSRGYRAEQFF.

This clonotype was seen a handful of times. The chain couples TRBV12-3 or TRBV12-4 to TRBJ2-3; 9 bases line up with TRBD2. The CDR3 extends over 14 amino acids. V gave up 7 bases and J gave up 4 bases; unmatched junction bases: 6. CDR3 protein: CASTPGLASDTQYF. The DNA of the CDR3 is TGTGCCAGCACCCCGGGACTAGCATCAGATACGCAGTATTTT.

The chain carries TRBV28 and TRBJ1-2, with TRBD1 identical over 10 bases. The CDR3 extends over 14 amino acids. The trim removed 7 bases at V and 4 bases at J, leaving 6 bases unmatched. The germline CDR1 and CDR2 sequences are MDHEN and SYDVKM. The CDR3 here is CASTFRDRGYGYTF. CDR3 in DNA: TGTGCCAGCACCTTCCGGGACAGGGGCTATGGCTACACCTTC.

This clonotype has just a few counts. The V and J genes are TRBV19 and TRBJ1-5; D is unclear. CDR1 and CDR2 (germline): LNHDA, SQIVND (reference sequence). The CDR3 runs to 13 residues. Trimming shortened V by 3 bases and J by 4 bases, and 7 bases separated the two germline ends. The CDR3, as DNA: TGTGCCAGTAGTATCTCCAGAAATCAGCCCCAGCATTTT. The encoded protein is CASSISRNQPQHF.

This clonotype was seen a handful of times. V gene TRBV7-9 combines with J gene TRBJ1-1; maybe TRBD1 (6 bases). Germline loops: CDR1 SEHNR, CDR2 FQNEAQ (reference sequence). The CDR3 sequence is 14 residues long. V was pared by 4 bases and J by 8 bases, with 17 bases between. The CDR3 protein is CASSSRGEPREAFF. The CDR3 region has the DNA TGTGCCAGCAGCTCCAGGGGTGAGCCCCGGGAAGCTTTCTTT.

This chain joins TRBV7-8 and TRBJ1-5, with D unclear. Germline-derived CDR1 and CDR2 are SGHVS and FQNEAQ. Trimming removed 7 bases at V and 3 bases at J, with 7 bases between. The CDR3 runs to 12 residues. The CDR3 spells CASTFSNQPQHF. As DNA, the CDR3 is TGTGCCAGCACCTTTTCCAATCAGCCCCAGCATTTT. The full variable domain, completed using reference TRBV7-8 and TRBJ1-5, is GAGVSQSPRYKVAKRGQDVALRCDPISGHVSLFWYQQALGQGPEFLTYFQNEAQLDKSGLPSDRFFAERPEGSVSTLKIQRTQQEDSAVYLCASTFSNQPQHFGDGTRLSIL.

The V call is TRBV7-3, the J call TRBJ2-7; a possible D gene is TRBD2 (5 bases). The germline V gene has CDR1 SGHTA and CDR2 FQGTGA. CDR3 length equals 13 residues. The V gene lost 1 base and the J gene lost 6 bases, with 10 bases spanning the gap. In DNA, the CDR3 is TGTGCCAGCAGCTTAAATAGTGGGAGCGAGCAGTACGTC. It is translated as CASSLNSGSEQYV.